The source of this TCR beta chain is a study of post-analysis software for immune sequencing data. Background on the study: Courses of disease covered relapsing-remitting, secondary progressive and progressive-relapsing multiple sclerosis.

Germline values: CDR1 MNHNS, CDR2 SASEGT. After removal of 6 bases from V and 7 bases from J, the junction contained 6 bases not matched to a gene. The CDR3 has 14 residues. Comment on this clonotype: Antigen unknown.

General study results and limits: Among multiple sclerosis patients, normalized Chao1 diversity was significantly below that of controls. Elevated frequency relative to controls characterized several TRBV segments in patients, TRBV5-6, TRBV5-1 and TRBV20-1 among them. With F measure, samples from one preparation batch clustered together strongly.

Every TCR beta cDNA library bore unique molecular identifiers. A population of about 1 to 11 million T cells gave rise to roughly 500,000 cDNA molecules. TCRdb passed the PCR reads through MiXCR, listing each CDR3 protein once. This table has around 500,000 distinct CDR3 sequences, around 31% appearing once. V usage is TRBV6-1 and J usage is TRBJ1-6, with 7 bases matching TRBD1. The specimen was blood. The receptor's source is a girl aged 2 to 17 with multiple sclerosis. The CDR3 loop is CASRFGQVNSPLHF. CDR3 bases: TGTGCCAGCAGGTTCGGACAGGTGAATTCACCCCTCCACTTT.